A selection of T cell receptor beta chains follows, all from one sample in a study of blood T cell repertoires in COVID-19. Assay: immunoSEQ multiplex PCR; the TCRdb copy retains only in-frame clones and omits some. The sample holds 150,000 to 200,000 clones; 85% to 95% are singletons and the top ten take 3.5% to 5%. Sequenced material: peripheral blood. The receptors were gathered from a woman aged 50 to 60 with acute or convalescent COVID-19. Each CDR3 is given with its conserved first and last residue. The D gene is left open where the match is weak. Some rows have no size entry. The others give once, few or many, or a class for an expanded clone.

d_call,j_call,v_call,clone_size,cdr3_aa,cdr3_nt
TRBD1,TRBJ2-7,TRBV18,NA,CASSPPGTGGEQYF,TGTGCCAGCTCACCCCCCGGGACAGGGGGCGAGCAGTACTTC
NA,TRBJ2-5,TRBV3-1/TRBV3-2,once,CASSKRDKGETQYF,TGTGCCAGCAGCAAAAGGGACAAAGGGGAGACCCAGTACTTC
NA,TRBJ1-3,TRBV12-3/TRBV12-4,NA,CASRQRPGNTIYF,TGTGCCAGCAGACAACGCCCTGGAAACACCATATATTTT
NA,TRBJ1-2,TRBV4-1,NA,CASSQDGPVSYGYTF,TGCGCCAGCAGCCAAGATGGGCCCGTTAGCTATGGCTACACCTTC
NA,TRBJ1-5,TRBV21-1,NA,CASSKGGTTRGSNQPQHF,TGTGCCAGCAGCAAAGGAGGGACGACCAGGGGTAGCAATCAGCCCCAGCATTTT
NA,TRBJ1-1,TRBV30,NA,CAWIGGGEAFF,TGTGCCTGGATCGGGGGTGGGGAAGCTTTCTTT
NA,TRBJ1-4,TRBV6-6,NA,CASSFVGDSNEKLFF,TGTGCCAGCAGCTTCGTTGGGGACTCTAATGAAAAACTGTTTTTT
NA,TRBJ2-7,TRBV7-6,NA,CASSLAGGPWDEQYF,TGTGCCAGCAGCTTAGCGGGAGGCCCCTGGGACGAGCAGTACTTC
NA,TRBJ2-2,TRBV30,NA,CAWSGDSRELFF,TGTGCCTGGAGTGGAGATTCCCGGGAGCTGTTTTTT
NA,TRBJ2-2,TRBV30,NA,CAWSLDGFAHGELFF,TGTGCCTGGAGCCTAGACGGTTTCGCACACGGGGAGCTGTTTTTT
NA,TRBJ1-2,TRBV4-2,NA,CASSQEGGSNYGYTF,TGTGCCAGCAGCCAAGAGGGTGGGAGTAACTATGGCTACACCTTC
NA,TRBJ2-1,TRBV3-1/TRBV3-2,once,CASSQDSPAGEADEQFF,TGTGCCAGCAGCCAAGATTCGCCAGCCGGGGAAGCTGATGAGCAGTTCTTC
NA,TRBJ2-2,TRBV7-2,NA,CASSPRGGRLNTGELFF,TGTGCCAGCAGCCCCAGGGGTGGGCGGTTGAACACCGGGGAGCTGTTTTTT
NA,TRBJ1-4,TRBV7-6,NA,CASSLGTGRNEKLFF,TGTGCCAGCAGCTTAGGAACAGGGAGAAATGAAAAACTGTTTTTT
NA,TRBJ1-2,TRBV19,NA,CASSNPEAFLYYGYTF,TGTGCCAGTAGTAACCCGGAGGCTTTTCTCTACTATGGCTACACCTTC
TRBD2,TRBJ2-1,TRBV7-8,once,CASSPRPLAGSSYNEQFF,TGTGCCAGCAGCCCCCGCCCGCTAGCGGGAAGCTCCTACAATGAGCAGTTCTTC
NA,TRBJ1-2,TRBV28,NA,CASSPLDRSNYGYTF,TGTGCCAGCAGTCCTTTGGACAGATCTAACTATGGCTACACCTTC
NA,TRBJ2-1,TRBV28,NA,CASSLARSEQFF,TGTGCCAGCAGTTTGGCTAGGTCTGAGCAGTTCTTC
NA,TRBJ2-1,TRBV7-9,NA,CASSLSGSSYNEQFF,TGTGCCAGCAGCCTTAGCGGAAGCTCCTACAATGAGCAGTTCTTC
NA,TRBJ1-1,TRBV6-6,NA,CASTRSLGGNTEAFF,TGTGCCAGCACGCGCTCCCTCGGTGGGAACACTGAAGCTTTCTTT
TRBD1,TRBJ2-1,TRBV30,NA,CACHHRQGANEQFF,TGTGCCTGCCACCATAGACAGGGGGCAAATGAGCAGTTCTTC
NA,TRBJ2-1,TRBV4-2,NA,CASSQDNGGSSYNEQFF,TGTGCCAGCAGCCAAGACAACGGGGGTAGCTCCTACAATGAGCAGTTCTTC
TRBD1,TRBJ1-2,TRBV24-1,NA,CATQGQGDNYGYTF,TGTGCCACCCAAGGACAGGGTGATAACTATGGCTACACCTTC
NA,TRBJ2-3,TRBV6-6,NA,CASETGGTSTDTQYF,TGTGCCAGTGAAACGGGGGGCACAAGCACAGATACGCAGTATTTT
NA,TRBJ2-1,TRBV24-1,NA,CATSDLGWRGGFF,TGTGCCACCAGTGACCTCGGCTGGCGAGGGGGGTTCTTC
NA,TRBJ2-3,TRBV7-6,NA,CASSQGRFTDTQYF,TGTGCCAGCAGCCAGGGGAGATTCACAGATACGCAGTATTTT
NA,TRBJ2-7,TRBV5-6,NA,CASSLAQGSYEQYF,TGTGCCAGCAGCTTGGCCCAGGGCTCCTACGAGCAGTACTTC
TRBD1,TRBJ2-1,TRBV4-1,NA,CASSQEPDREIGYNEQFF,TGCGCCAGCAGCCAAGAGCCGGACAGGGAAATTGGTTACAATGAGCAGTTCTTC
TRBD1,TRBJ1-6,TRBV19,few,CASSLGQGSYNSPLHF,TGTGCCAGTAGTCTCGGACAGGGCTCCTATAATTCACCCCTCCACTTT
TRBD2,TRBJ2-1,TRBV7-2,NA,CASSPSAGLNEQFF,TGTGCCAGCAGCCCATCAGCGGGACTCAATGAGCAGTTCTTC
TRBD1,TRBJ1-1,TRBV2,NA,CAIGQGVSEAFF,TGTGCCATCGGACAGGGGGTATCTGAAGCTTTCTTT
NA,TRBJ2-2,TRBV29-1,NA,CSVSGQNTGELFF,TGCAGCGTGTCGGGACAGAACACCGGGGAGCTGTTTTTT
TRBD1,TRBJ2-5,TRBV24-1,NA,CATSGSAGTEEETQYF,TGTGCCACCAGTGGGTCTGCCGGGACAGAGGAAGAGACCCAGTACTTC
NA,TRBJ2-7,TRBV5-1,NA,CASSLPEVYEQYF,TGCGCCAGCAGCTTGCCAGAAGTGTACGAGCAGTACTTC
NA,TRBJ1-5,TRBV12-3/TRBV12-4,NA,CASSFGQPQHF,TGTGCCAGCAGTTTCGGTCAGCCCCAGCATTTT
NA,TRBJ1-2,TRBV12-3/TRBV12-4,NA,CASSFLQTGSYTF,TGTGCCAGCAGTTTTCTACAAACAGGATCCTACACCTTC
NA,TRBJ2-1,TRBV18,NA,CASSRLDLIIMDEQFF,TGTGCCAGCTCCCGTCTAGACCTCATAATCATGGATGAGCAGTTCTTC
NA,TRBJ1-1,TRBV15,NA,CATSRDGGTEAFF,TGTGCCACCAGCAGAGACGGGGGCACTGAAGCTTTCTTT